A single count supports the clone carrying this TCR beta chain. Its antigen is currently unknown. Exposure to brentuximab vedotin varied, and each patient had relapsed following autologous stem cell transplantation. Reported best responses ranged across complete response, partial response or progressive disease. V lost 10 bases, J lost 5 bases, and 7 bases stayed unmatched. Germline V CDR1 and CDR2: SEHNR, FQNEAQ (reference sequence). CDR3 size: 14 residues. The sample comes from a study of PD-1 blockade in classical Hodgkin lymphoma. Study as a whole: Intravenous delivery of nivolumab at 3 mg/kg to patients occurred every 2 weeks.

General study results and limits: Causes of the repertoire differences remain undefined, possibly disease activity or prior therapy. The study reported lower baseline TCR diversity in newly diagnosed patients than in healthy donors.

Generated by immunoSEQ multiplex PCR, the TCRdb table keeps only in-frame clones and is missing some. The sample has tens of thousands of clones, 88% seen once. The sample here was peripheral blood mononuclear cells (PBMCs), taken at baseline. This sequence was found in a human donor with classical Hodgkin lymphoma. V usage is TRBV7-9 and J usage is TRBJ2-2; 10 bases agree with TRBD1. CDR3 in amino acids: CATPGTGETGELFF. In DNA, the CDR3 is TGTGCCACCCCCGGGACAGGGGAGACCGGGGAGCTGTTTTTT.